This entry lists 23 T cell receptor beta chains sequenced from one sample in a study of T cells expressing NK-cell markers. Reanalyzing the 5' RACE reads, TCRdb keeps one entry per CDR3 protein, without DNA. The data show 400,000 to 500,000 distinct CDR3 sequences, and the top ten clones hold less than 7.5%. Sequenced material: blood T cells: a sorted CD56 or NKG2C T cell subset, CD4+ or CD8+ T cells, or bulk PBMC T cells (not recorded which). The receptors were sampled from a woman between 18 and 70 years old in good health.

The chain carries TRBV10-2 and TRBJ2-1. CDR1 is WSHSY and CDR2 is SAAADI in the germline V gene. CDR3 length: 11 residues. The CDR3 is CASSGPGEQFF.

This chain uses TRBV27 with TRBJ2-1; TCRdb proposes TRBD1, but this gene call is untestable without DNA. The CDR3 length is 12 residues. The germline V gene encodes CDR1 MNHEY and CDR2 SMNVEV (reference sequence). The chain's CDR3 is CASSGTGGGRFF.

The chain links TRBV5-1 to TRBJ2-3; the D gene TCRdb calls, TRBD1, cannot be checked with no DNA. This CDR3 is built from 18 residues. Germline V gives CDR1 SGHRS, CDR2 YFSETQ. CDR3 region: CASTNPPPQTGVTDTQYF.

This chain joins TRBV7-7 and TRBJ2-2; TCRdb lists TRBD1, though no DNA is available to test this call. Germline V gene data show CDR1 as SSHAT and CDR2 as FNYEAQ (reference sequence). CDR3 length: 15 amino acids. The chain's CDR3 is CASSPWAENTGELFF. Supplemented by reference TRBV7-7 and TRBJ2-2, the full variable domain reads GAGVSQSPRYKVTKRGQDVTLRCDPISSHATLYWYQQALGQGPEFLTYFNYEAQPDKSGLPSDRFSAERPEGSISTLTIQRTEQRDSAMYRCASSPWAENTGELFFGEGSRLTVL.

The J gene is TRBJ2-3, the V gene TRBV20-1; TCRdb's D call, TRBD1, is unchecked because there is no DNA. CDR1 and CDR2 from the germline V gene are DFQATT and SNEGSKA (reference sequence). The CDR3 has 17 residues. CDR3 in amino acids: CSASPPGRGLVGDTQYF.

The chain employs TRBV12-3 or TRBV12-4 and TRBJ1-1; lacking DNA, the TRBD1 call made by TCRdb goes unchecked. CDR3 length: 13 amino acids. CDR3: CASTTQGGTEAFF.

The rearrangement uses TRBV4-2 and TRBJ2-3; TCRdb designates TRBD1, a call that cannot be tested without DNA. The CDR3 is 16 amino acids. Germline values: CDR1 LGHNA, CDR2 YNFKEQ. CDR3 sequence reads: CASSQDDGQGAYTQYF.

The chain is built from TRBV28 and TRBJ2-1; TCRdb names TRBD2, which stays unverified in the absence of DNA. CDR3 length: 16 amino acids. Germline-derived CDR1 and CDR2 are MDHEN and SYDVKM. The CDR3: CASSLLAGVPNNEQFF.

The CDR3 protein is CASSSQDRSFEQYF. The V and J genes are TRBV27 and TRBJ2-7; TCRdb gives TRBD1 as the D gene, but with no DNA this cannot be confirmed. The CDR3 length is 14 residues. Germline V gene sequence: CDR1 MNHEY, CDR2 SMNVEV (reference sequence).

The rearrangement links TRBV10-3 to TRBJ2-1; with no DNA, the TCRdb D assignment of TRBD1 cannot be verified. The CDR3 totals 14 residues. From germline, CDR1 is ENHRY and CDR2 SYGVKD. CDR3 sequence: CAISDWDRGNEQFF.

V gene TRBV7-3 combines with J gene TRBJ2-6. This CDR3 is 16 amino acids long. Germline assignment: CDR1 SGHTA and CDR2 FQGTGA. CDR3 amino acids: CASSLIPSGGANVLTF.

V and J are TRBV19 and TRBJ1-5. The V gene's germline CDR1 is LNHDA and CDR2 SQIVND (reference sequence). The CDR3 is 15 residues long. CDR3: CASSTSGRLYQPQHF.

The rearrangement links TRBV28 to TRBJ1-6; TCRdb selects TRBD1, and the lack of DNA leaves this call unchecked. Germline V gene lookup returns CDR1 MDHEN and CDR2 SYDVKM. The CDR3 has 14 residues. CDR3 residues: CASRAGGTNSPLHF.

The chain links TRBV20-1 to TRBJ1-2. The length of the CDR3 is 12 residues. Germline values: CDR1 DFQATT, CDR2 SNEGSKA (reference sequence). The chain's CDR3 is CSAPDGPYGYTF.

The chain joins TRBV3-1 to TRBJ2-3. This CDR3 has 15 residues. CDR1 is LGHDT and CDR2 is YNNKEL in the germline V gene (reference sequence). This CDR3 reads CASSQGPTRADTQYF.

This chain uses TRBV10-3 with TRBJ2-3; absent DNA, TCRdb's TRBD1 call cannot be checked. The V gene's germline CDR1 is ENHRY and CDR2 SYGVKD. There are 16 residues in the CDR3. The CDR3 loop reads CAISEGNRVEGDTQYF.

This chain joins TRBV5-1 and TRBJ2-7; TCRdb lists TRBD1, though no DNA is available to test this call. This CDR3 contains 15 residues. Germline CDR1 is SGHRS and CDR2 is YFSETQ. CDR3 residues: CASSLVGGYPYEQYF. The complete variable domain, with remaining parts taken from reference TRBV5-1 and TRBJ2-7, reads KAGVTQTPRYLIKTRGQQVTLSCSPISGHRSVSWYQQTPGQGLQFLFEYFSETQRNKGNFPGRFSGRQFSNSRSEMNVSTLELGDSALYLCASSLVGGYPYEQYFGPGTRLTVT.

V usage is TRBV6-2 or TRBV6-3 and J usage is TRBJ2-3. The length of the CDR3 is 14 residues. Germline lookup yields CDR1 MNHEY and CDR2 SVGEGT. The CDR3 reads CASINSPSTDTQYF.

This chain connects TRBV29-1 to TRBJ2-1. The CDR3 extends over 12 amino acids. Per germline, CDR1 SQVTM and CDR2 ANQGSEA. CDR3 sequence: CSPLTATREQFF.

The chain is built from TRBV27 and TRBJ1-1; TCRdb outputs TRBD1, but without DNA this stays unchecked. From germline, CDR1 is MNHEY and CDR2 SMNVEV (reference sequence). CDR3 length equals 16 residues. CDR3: CASRLTGQGVNTEAFF.

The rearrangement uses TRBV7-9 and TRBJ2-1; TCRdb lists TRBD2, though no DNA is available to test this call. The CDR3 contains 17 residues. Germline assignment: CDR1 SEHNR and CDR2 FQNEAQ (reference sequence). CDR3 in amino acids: CASSLGGSSGISYEQFF.

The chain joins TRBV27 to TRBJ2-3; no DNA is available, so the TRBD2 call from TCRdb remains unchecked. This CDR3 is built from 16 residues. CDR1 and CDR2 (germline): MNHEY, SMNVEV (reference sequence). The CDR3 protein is CASSFVDSREGDTQYF.

CDR3 protein: CASSLARSNYGYTF. This chain connects TRBV12-3 or TRBV12-4 to TRBJ1-2. The CDR3 consists of 14 residues.